This T cell receptor beta chain was found in a study of CD8 T cells in Susac syndrome. Reverse transcription of roughly 0.5 to 1 ug RNA used random hexamers. TCRdb reanalysed the immunoSEQ multiplex PCR reads using MiXCR and keeps one entry per CDR3 protein. Of some 110,000 distinct CDR3 sequences listed, 85% to 95% are singletons. This CDR3 contains 15 residues. V was clipped by 7 bases and J by 3 bases; unmatched bases: 12. Germline-derived CDR1 and CDR2 are MNHNS and SASEGT. The chain couples TRBV6-1 to TRBJ2-7, with 7 positions matching TRBD1. The TCR was taken from a human donor with multiple sclerosis. The sequenced material came from CD4+ T cells from PBMCs. CDR3 loop: CASTPTGTSYYEQYF. The CDR3 DNA sequence: TGTGCCAGCACCCCGACAGGGACATCTTACTACGAGCAGTACTTC.